This entry features one T cell receptor (beta chain) sequence. This sample was taken from a study of blood T cell repertoires in COVID-19. Whole-study context: Material from acute and convalescent COVID-19 was sourced from the United States, Italy and Spain. T cells, B-cell-depleted T cells, or PBMCs provided the cDNA or gDNA that served as material.

The CDR3 has 16 residues. V was pared by 0 bases and J by 3 bases, with 4 bases of the junction left unmatched. Germline CDR1 reads LGHNA; CDR2 reads YNFKEQ. Original data processing: Quantification of nucleated cells was approximated via reference gene primer amplification. TCRdb keeps only in-frame clones here, not all; method: immunoSEQ multiplex PCR. V, J and clone size are those of that table, while D and trimming were read from the DNA. The sample has more than 95,000 clones; 88% are singletons. This sequence was found in a human donor in a cohort sampled during active COVID-19. Sequencing used peripheral blood. This sequence joins TRBV4-2 and TRBJ1-2, with 10 bases lining up with TRBD1. CDR3 DNA sequence: TGTGCCAGCAGCCAAGATCAGGGGACAGGGGACTATGGCTACACCTTC. It encodes CASSQDQGTGDYGYTF.